Following are 25 T cell receptor beta chains from one sample sequenced in a study of early T cells in non-severe SARS-CoV-2 infection. TCRdb reprocessed the 5' RACE reads with MiXCR, giving one entry per CDR3 protein. The sample records 98,000 or so distinct CDR3 sequences, approximately 12% being singletons. The sample consisted of whole blood, taken at baseline. The receptors come from an adult who was a healthcare worker with PCR-confirmed SARS-CoV-2 infection or an uninfected control (not recorded which).

This clonotype showed up just a few times. V gene TRBV19 combines with J gene TRBJ1-5; D may be TRBD1 (6 bases). Germline CDR1 and CDR2: LNHDA and SQIVND (reference sequence). V was trimmed by 7 bases and J by 2 bases, leaving 18 bases between them. This CDR3 region has 16 residues. The CDR3 region has the DNA TGTGCCAGTACCCTTCAGGGGATTCGGGGCAATCAGCCCCAGCATTTT. Its protein is CASTLQGIRGNQPQHF.

This clonotype showed up many times. This chain links TRBV7-2 with TRBJ1-5; D gene ambiguous. CDR1 is SGHTA, CDR2 FQGNSA, per germline. The CDR3 runs 15 residues. V shed 2 bases and J shed 2 bases, with 10 bases lying between them. The CDR3 loop reads CASSLRGLGNQPQHF. The CDR3 nucleotides read TGTGCCAGCAGCTTACGAGGGTTAGGCAATCAGCCCCAGCATTTT. The entire variable domain, with the rest obtained from reference TRBV7-2 and TRBJ1-5, is as follows: GAGVSQSPSNKVTEKGKDVELRCDPISGHTALYWYRQSLGQGLEFLIYFQGNSAPDKSGLPSDRFSAERTGGSVSTLTIQRTQQEDSAVYLCASSLRGLGNQPQHFGDGTRLSIL.

The V gene is TRBV19, the J gene TRBJ1-5; D is uncertain. The CDR3 totals 12 residues. V dropped 5 bases and J dropped 2 bases, with 4 bases sitting between them. Germline values: CDR1 LNHDA, CDR2 SQIVND (reference sequence). The CDR3 reads CASSSRNQPQHF. Here the CDR3 DNA reads TGTGCCAGTAGTTCCCGCAATCAGCCCCAGCATTTT.

The table lists this clonotype with a few counts. The CDR3 region has the DNA TGCAGTGCTAGAAGCCTCGTATGGGGCGGGAGTACAGATACGCAGTATTTT. It yields the protein CSARSLVWGGSTDTQYF. The V and J genes are TRBV20-1 and TRBJ2-3; 7 bases fit TRBD2. The CDR3 covers 17 residues. The germline V gene has CDR1 DFQATT and CDR2 SNEGSKA (reference sequence). The trim removed 2 bases at V and 3 bases at J, leaving 14 bases unmatched.

This CDR3 reads CSASLIDNEQFF. DNA for the CDR3: TGCAGTGCTAGCTTAATTGACAATGAGCAGTTCTTC. This chain joins TRBV20-1 and TRBJ2-1; D ambiguous. Per the germline V gene, CDR1 is DFQATT and CDR2 is SNEGSKA (reference sequence). Trimming cost V 3 bases and J 5 bases, with 8 bases left between them. The CDR3 covers 12 residues.

The V call is TRBV28, the J call TRBJ1-1; TRBD1 aligns across 7 bases. The length of the CDR3 is 12 residues. The germline gives CDR1 MDHEN, CDR2 SYDVKM. After removal of 2 bases from V and 13 bases from J, the junction contained 7 bases not matched to a gene. CDR3 bases: TGTGCCAGCAGTTTACCGACAGGGATAGGTTTCTTT. Amino acid sequence: CASSLPTGIGFF. The full variable domain, in which reference TRBV28 and TRBJ1-1 provide the parts outside the CDR3, is DVKVTQSSRYLVKRTGEKVFLECVQDMDHENMFWYRQDPGLGLRLIYFSYDVKMKEKGDIPEGYSVSREKKERFSLILESASTNQTSMYLCASSLPTGIGFFGQGTRLTVV.

This clonotype was seen a few times. V and J are TRBV12-3 or TRBV12-4 and TRBJ1-5, with a tentative D call TRBD1 (5 bases). This CDR3 has 15 residues. V was clipped by 5 bases and J by 0 bases, with 11 bases between them. CDR3 protein: CASSPRDLSNQPQHF. Here the CDR3 DNA reads TGTGCCAGCAGTCCCCGGGACCTTAGCAATCAGCCCCAGCATTTT.

The table lists this clonotype with a few counts. Written as DNA, the CDR3 is TGTGCCAGCAGCTTGTTGGGAGGCAGGGGCTACGAGCAGTACTTC. This gives the protein CASSLLGGRGYEQYF. V gene TRBV7-3 combines with J gene TRBJ2-7; D possibly uses TRBD1 or TRBD2 (6 bases each). The CDR3 loop spans 15 amino acids. V lost 3 bases and J lost 3, with 15 bases in between. Per the germline V gene, CDR1 is SGHTA and CDR2 is FQGTGA.

This rearrangement joins TRBV5-6 to TRBJ2-3; D is possibly TRBD1 or TRBD2 (5 bases each). Germline loops: CDR1 SGHDT, CDR2 YYEEEE. CDR3 size: 15 residues. V lost 1 base to trimming and J lost 4 bases, with 13 bases between them. DNA for the CDR3: TGTGCCAGCAGCTTGTGGCAGGGAGCCTCAGATACGCAGTATTTT. It translates to CASSLWQGASDTQYF.

This clonotype was found a few times. The V and J genes are TRBV28 and TRBJ2-7; D ambiguous. The germline V and J ends were trimmed by 6 bases and 2 bases, with 8 bases remaining between them. Germline loops: CDR1 MDHEN, CDR2 SYDVKM. The CDR3 length is 12 residues. CDR3 loop: CASRTAAYEQYF. The CDR3 coding sequence is TGTGCCAGCAGAACTGCAGCCTACGAGCAGTACTTC.

J is TRBJ1-4 and V is TRBV5-1; D call uncertain. In germline, CDR1 is SGHRS, CDR2 YFSETQ. Trimming shortened V by 2 bases and J by 7 bases, and 15 bases separated the two germline ends. This CDR3 is built from 15 residues. The CDR3 here is CASSFGDSRSEKLFF. CDR3 in DNA: TGCGCCAGCAGCTTCGGGGATTCACGAAGTGAAAAACTGTTTTTT.

This rearrangement joins TRBV25-1 to TRBJ1-2; 10 positions match TRBD1. Germline CDR1 is MGHDK and CDR2 is SYGVNS. The CDR3 consists of 14 residues. The J segment lost 8 bases and the V segment lost 6 bases, leaving 9 bases of the junction unmatched. The CDR3 nucleotides are TGTGCCAGCAGACCAACCGGGACAGGGGCCGGCTACACCTTC. Its translation is CASRPTGTGAGYTF.

The rearrangement uses TRBV11-2 and TRBJ2-1; TRBD1 matches 10 bases. This CDR3 contains 17 residues. The J segment lost 7 bases and the V segment lost 2 bases, leaving 11 bases of the junction unmatched. The germline gives CDR1 SGHAT, CDR2 FQNNGV. The CDR3 DNA follows: TGTGCCAGCAGCTTAAGGGGGACAGGGGCTCGTGTTAATGAGCAGTTCTTC. Its protein product is CASSLRGTGARVNEQFF.

This clonotype was detected a few times. The chain employs TRBV14 and TRBJ1-2; D may be TRBD1 (5 bases). There are 14 residues in the CDR3. Germline CDR1 reads SGHDN; CDR2 reads FVKESK. V lost 1 base and J 4 bases, leaving 10 bases between the germline ends. This chain's CDR3 is CASSQADNRYGYTF. DNA of the CDR3: TGTGCCAGCAGCCAAGCGGACAACCGCTATGGCTACACCTTC. Using reference TRBV14 and TRBJ1-2 for the parts outside the CDR3, the full variable domain is EAGVTQFPSHSVIEKGQTVTLRCDPISGHDNLYWYRRVMGKEIKFLLHFVKESKQDESGMPNNRFLAERTGGTYSTLKVQPAELEDSGVYFCASSQADNRYGYTFGSGTRLTVV.

The chain has TRBV7-3 and TRBJ1-1; D is ambiguous. The V end lost 3 bases, the J end lost 0 bases, and 8 bases lay between the germline ends. Germline V gene data show CDR1 as SGHTA and CDR2 as FQGTGA. The CDR3 consists of 14 residues. CDR3 DNA: TGTGCCAGCAGCTTGACTTATTTGAACACTGAAGCTTTCTTT. Amino acid sequence: CASSLTYLNTEAFF.

The CDR3 loop is CASSSEIMPQETQYF. The CDR3, as DNA: TGCGCCAGCAGCTCCGAAATAATGCCCCAAGAGACCCAGTACTTC. J is TRBJ2-5 and V is TRBV5-1; no clear D gene. CDR3 length: 15 amino acids. The germline V gene has CDR1 SGHRS and CDR2 YFSETQ. Trimming left V 3 bases short and J 1 base short, with 13 bases between.

This clonotype was seen only once. The chain recombines TRBV15 with TRBJ2-7; perhaps TRBD2 as D (5 bases). Germline V gene lookup returns CDR1 LNHNV and CDR2 YYDKDF (reference sequence). Trimming shortened V by 3 bases and J by 3 bases, and 15 bases separated the two germline ends. This CDR3 comprises 15 residues. CDR3 sequence: CATSSSAAPGYEQYF. The CDR3 DNA is TGTGCCACCAGCAGTTCAGCGGCCCCAGGCTACGAGCAGTACTTC. Variable domain in full (rest from reference TRBV15 and TRBJ2-7): DAMVIQNPRYQVTQFGKPVTLSCSQTLNHNVMYWYQQKSSQAPKLLFHYYDKDFNNEADTPDNFQSRRPNTSFCFLDIRSPGLGDTAMYLCATSSSAAPGYEQYFGPGTRLTVT.

V and J are TRBV18 and TRBJ2-1; maybe TRBD1 (7 bases). CDR1 and CDR2 (germline): KGHSH, LQKENI. With 4 bases removed from V and 9 bases from J, the gap between germline ends came to 19 bases. The CDR3 runs to 15 residues. The CDR3, as DNA: TGTGCCAGCTCACAGAACCAGGGGGAGGAGGTTGAGCAGTTCTTC. The encoded protein is CASSQNQGEEVEQFF.

In its sample, this clonotype was seen many times. This chain connects TRBV11-3 to TRBJ1-1; D might be TRBD1 (5 bases). Germline V gene lookup returns CDR1 SGHNT and CDR2 YENEEA. The CDR3 has 14 amino acids. Trimming took 5 bases from V and 0 from J, leaving 10 bases between them. CDR3 protein: CASSLRQLNTEAFF. CDR3 coding DNA: TGTGCCAGCAGCCTACGACAGCTGAACACTGAAGCTTTCTTT.

The genes are TRBV11-2 and TRBJ2-3, with D possibly matching TRBD1 (5 bases). Trimming stripped 2 bases from V and 2 bases from J, with 14 bases between. The CDR3 is 16 amino acids. The V gene's germline CDR1 is SGHAT and CDR2 FQNNGV. DNA for the CDR3: TGTGCCAGCAGCTTATCTGGCAGGGCGTCCACAGATACGCAGTATTTT. Its translation: CASSLSGRASTDTQYF.

The chain is built from TRBV10-2 and TRBJ2-2, with TRBD2 matching 11 bases. The germline V gene has CDR1 WSHSY and CDR2 SAAADI. Trimming at V came to 3 bases and at J to 1 base, leaving 4 bases not matched to a gene. The CDR3 runs to 17 residues. The CDR3 nucleotides are TGCGCCAGCAGTGAACTAGCGGGAGTGGAGAACACCGGGGAGCTGTTTTTT. This sequence encodes CASSELAGVENTGELFF.

The rearrangement uses TRBV7-8 and TRBJ2-5; D remains ambiguous. The V gene's germline CDR1 is SGHVS and CDR2 FQNEAQ. This CDR3 has 13 amino acids. With 5 bases removed from V and 5 bases from J, the gap between germline ends came to 12 bases. CDR3 residues: CASSSGPLETQYF. As DNA, the CDR3 is TGTGCCAGCAGCAGTGGGCCACTGGAGACCCAGTACTTC.

This clonotype appeared a few times. DNA of the CDR3: TGTGCCAGCAGATTTGAGACATCGCTAGAGACCCAGTACTTC. It translates to CASRFETSLETQYF. The chain is built from TRBV11-2 and TRBJ2-5; D gene ambiguous. V was pared by 6 bases and J by 4 bases, with 15 bases between. The CDR3 totals 14 residues. Germline CDR1 is SGHAT and CDR2 is FQNNGV. Filled out from reference TRBV11-2 and TRBJ2-5, the complete variable domain reads EAGVAQSPRYKIIEKRQSVAFWCNPISGHATLYWYQQILGQGPKLLIQFQNNGVVDDSQLPKDRFSAERLKGVDSTLKIQPAKLEDSAVYLCASRFETSLETQYFGPGTRLLVL.

The J gene is TRBJ2-3, the V gene TRBV5-1; the match to TRBD1 covers 8 bases. J gave up 1 base and V 1 base, and 5 bases lay outside the gene matches. In germline, CDR1 is SGHRS, CDR2 YFSETQ. The CDR3 is 16 residues long. CDR3 nucleotides: TGCGCCAGCAGCTTGCGGGCAGGGGGCGGCACAGATACGCAGTATTTT. It specifies CASSLRAGGGTDTQYF.

This clonotype was recorded many times. The chain couples TRBV27 to TRBJ2-1, with TRBD1 matching 9 bases. V was pared by 5 bases and J by 4 bases, with 3 bases of the junction left unmatched. The germline CDR1 and CDR2 sequences are MNHEY and SMNVEV (reference sequence). The CDR3 is made up of 14 amino acids. The CDR3 region is CASSIGTGYNEQFF. CDR3 coding DNA: TGTGCCAGCAGTATAGGGACAGGGTACAATGAGCAGTTCTTC.